Shown below are 30 T cell receptor beta chains from a single sample sequenced in a study of identifying expanded T cells in peripheral blood. TCRdb's table, derived via immunoSEQ multiplex PCR, lists solely in-frame clones and lacks some. The data contain 84,000 or so clones, roughly 89% of them singletons. The specimen was blood. The receptors were sampled from a person aged 18 to 75 in good health.

In regard to this clone: Other DNA sequences of this sample code for an identical CDR3. The CDR3 region has the DNA TGCGCCAGCAGCTCGGGACAGGGGTCCTACGAGCAGTACTTC. It translates to CASSSGQGSYEQYF. The chain carries TRBV5-1 and TRBJ2-7; 10 nucleotides match TRBD1. The CDR3 consists of 14 residues. CDR1 and CDR2 (germline): SGHRS, YFSETQ. Trimming removed 3 bases from V and 1 base from J; junction bases left unmatched: 1.

V and J are TRBV7-2 and TRBJ1-1, with no clear D. The germline V gene has CDR1 SGHTA and CDR2 FQGNSA. Deletions cut 0 bases from V and 3 bases from J, with 5 bases between. This CDR3 contains 13 residues. The CDR3 region is CASSLAQHTEAFF. The CDR3 coding sequence is TGTGCCAGCAGCTTAGCTCAGCACACTGAAGCTTTCTTT.

The chain links TRBV9 to TRBJ2-3; D tentatively fits TRBD1 or TRBD2 (5 bases each). The CDR3 is made up of 15 amino acids. The ends were cut back, 2 bases at V and 0 bases at J, with 10 bases in the middle. Germline CDR1 SGDLS, CDR2 YYNGEE. This CDR3 reads CASSVGTTSTDTQYF. The CDR3 region has the DNA TGTGCCAGCAGCGTCGGGACGACTAGCACAGATACGCAGTATTTT.

The chain has TRBV7-2 and TRBJ1-4; 7 bases map to TRBD1. Germline V gene data show CDR1 as SGHTA and CDR2 as FQGNSA. The CDR3 sequence is 16 residues long. Trimming took 5 bases from V and 3 from J; bases not matched to a gene: 9. The CDR3 DNA sequence: TGTGCCAGCAGCCGCAACAGGGGTACAGCTAATGAAAAACTGTTTTTT. Amino acids: CASSRNRGTANEKLFF.

This clone was seen a handful of times. The rearrangement uses TRBV19 and TRBJ2-1, with 11 nucleotides matching TRBD2. The CDR3 covers 15 residues. Losses at the gene ends were 3 bases for V and 9 bases for J; bases not matched to a gene: 7. Germline V gives CDR1 LNHDA, CDR2 SQIVND (reference sequence). This CDR3 is CASSIVVAGGSEQFF. CDR3 in DNA: TGTGCCAGTAGTATCGTTGTAGCGGGAGGGAGTGAGCAGTTCTTC.

This clone was recorded only once. The gene calls are TRBV2 and TRBJ1-2; 9 bases fit TRBD1. Trimming at V came to 3 bases and at J to 4 bases, leaving 3 bases not matched to a gene. The CDR3 is made up of 14 amino acids. Germline V lookup: CDR1 SNHLY, CDR2 FYNNEI. The DNA of the CDR3 is TGTGCCAGCAGTGAGTTGACAGGGGGCTATGGCTACACCTTC. The encoded protein is CASSELTGGYGYTF.

The rearrangement uses TRBV4-1 and TRBJ2-2; perhaps TRBD1 as D (5 bases). The CDR3 runs to 16 residues. Germline-derived CDR1 and CDR2 are MGHRA and YSYEKL. Trimming took 3 bases from V and 5 from J, leaving 16 bases between them. The CDR3, as DNA: TGCGCCAGCAGCCAGGACGTTGGGGCTCGGACCGGGGAGCTGTTTTTT. Protein sequence: CASSQDVGARTGELFF.

This clone has a handful of counts. This chain joins TRBV5-1 and TRBJ1-6; weak D call: TRBD1 (5 bases). V lost 7 bases, J lost 5 bases, and 13 bases lay in between. CDR3 length equals 14 residues. Per germline, CDR1 SGHRS and CDR2 YFSETQ. The CDR3 nucleotides are TGCGCCAGCTCCCCAGGAGGGGATAATTCACCCCTCCACTTT. Translation: CASSPGGDNSPLHF.

This clone is a singleton in its sample. This chain uses TRBV5-1 with TRBJ2-3, with TRBD1 as a possible D gene (6 bases). This CDR3 contains 14 residues. Per germline, CDR1 SGHRS and CDR2 YFSETQ. Deletions cut 0 bases from V and 9 bases from J, with 14 bases between. The CDR3 here is CASSLGLQGVTQYF. The CDR3 DNA sequence: TGCGCCAGCAGCTTGGGGCTACAGGGTGTAACGCAGTATTTT.

The chain links TRBV19 to TRBJ2-2; TRBD1 might be the D (6 bases). The CDR3 is 15 amino acids. CDR1 is LNHDA, CDR2 SQIVND, per germline (reference sequence). Trimming left V 6 bases short and J 4 bases short, with 15 bases between. CDR3 residues: CASRVRDTVTGELFF. The CDR3 coding sequence is TGTGCCAGTAGGGTCCGGGACACCGTCACCGGGGAGCTGTTTTTT.

V usage is TRBV28 and J usage is TRBJ2-2; D remains unclear. From germline, CDR1 is MDHEN and CDR2 SYDVKM. The V and J ends lost 8 bases and 1 base respectively, with 5 bases between them. The CDR3 is 12 residues long. The CDR3 coding sequence is TGTGCCAGCCGACTGAACACCGGGGAGCTGTTTTTT. This gives the protein CASRLNTGELFF.

The rearrangement uses TRBV28 and TRBJ1-6; D not resolved. Germline assignment: CDR1 MDHEN and CDR2 SYDVKM. The CDR3 contains 14 residues. Trimming removed 6 bases at V and 10 bases at J, with 16 bases between. CDR3 DNA: TGTGCCAGCAGCCGTCCAGTTAGATGGTCACCCCTCCACTTT. Encoded protein: CASSRPVRWSPLHF.

This sequence joins TRBV7-9 and TRBJ2-7; TRBD1 agrees at 8 bases. V trimming: 5 bases; J trimming: 3 bases; junction bases outside the gene matches: 3. CDR1 is SEHNR and CDR2 is FQNEAQ in the germline V gene (reference sequence). The CDR3 has 13 residues. This chain's CDR3 is CASSMGTGYEQYF. The CDR3 DNA reads as TGTGCCAGCAGCATGGGGACAGGCTACGAGCAGTACTTC.

The chain recombines TRBV11-3 with TRBJ1-1; a possible D gene is TRBD1 (6 bases). The CDR3 runs to 17 residues. Trimming stripped 1 base from V and 5 bases from J, with 20 bases between. Per germline, CDR1 SGHNT and CDR2 YENEEA. CDR3: CASSLAPGALGGTEAFF. The CDR3 nucleotides are TGTGCCAGCAGCTTAGCCCCAGGGGCGTTGGGGGGAACTGAAGCTTTCTTT.

This clone has a single count. This chain uses TRBV5-4 with TRBJ1-6, with TRBD1 identical over 7 bases. The germline gives CDR1 SGHNT, CDR2 YYREEE (reference sequence). CDR3 length equals 16 residues. J lost 6 bases, V lost 3 bases, and 9 bases had no gene match. CDR3 protein: CASSSDKTGLNSPLHF. The CDR3, as DNA: TGTGCCAGCAGCTCCGATAAGACAGGGCTTAATTCACCCCTCCACTTT.

The genes are TRBV11-3 and TRBJ1-1; no definite D call. In germline, CDR1 is SGHNT, CDR2 YENEEA. This CDR3 is built from 14 residues. The V end was cut by 7 bases, the J end by 7 bases, with 19 bases between. The CDR3 protein is CASTNLLLPGEAFF. The CDR3 bases are TGTGCCAGCACAAATCTTCTTTTACCCGGTGAAGCTTTCTTT.

This clone was observed a single time. The chain links TRBV5-1 to TRBJ1-3, with D possibly being TRBD1 (5 bases). The CDR3 has 14 residues. V lost 4 bases and J 2 bases, leaving 10 bases between the germline ends. The germline gives CDR1 SGHRS, CDR2 YFSETQ. As DNA, the CDR3 is TGCGCCAGCAGCGTGGGGCAGGCTGGAAACACCATATATTTT. This encodes CASSVGQAGNTIYF.

This clone was recorded only once. The chain combines TRBV13 with TRBJ2-7; D remains ambiguous. The germline CDR1 and CDR2 sequences are PRHDT and FYEKMQ (reference sequence). This CDR3 is 18 amino acids long. V was cut by 5 bases and J by 0 bases, with 23 bases left in between. The CDR3 loop reads CASSRKISTLGGSYEQYF. CDR3 in DNA: TGTGCCAGCAGCCGCAAAATTTCGACTCTAGGTGGCTCCTACGAGCAGTACTTC.

Only a few counts were recorded for this clone. The CDR3 reads CASRGGDRENQPQHF. The DNA for the CDR3 is TGTGCCAGCAGGGGGGGGGACAGGGAGAATCAGCCCCAGCATTTT. This rearrangement joins TRBV27 to TRBJ1-5; 9 bases line up with TRBD1. The CDR3 has 15 amino acids. V shed 6 bases, J shed 4 bases, and the junction held 7 bases outside the gene matches. CDR1 MNHEY and CDR2 SMNVEV come from the germline V gene (reference sequence).

V and J are TRBV7-3 and TRBJ2-3; D not certain. The germline V and J ends were trimmed by 2 bases and 4 bases, with 7 bases remaining between them. This CDR3 has 13 amino acids. Germline lookup yields CDR1 SGHTA and CDR2 FQGTGA. CDR3 amino acids: CASSLRRADTQYF. DNA of the CDR3: TGTGCCAGCAGCTTACGACGAGCAGATACGCAGTATTTT.

V usage is TRBV29-1 and J usage is TRBJ1-1; D may be TRBD1 (6 bases). The V gene lost 7 bases and the J gene lost 7 bases, with 16 bases spanning the gap. The CDR3 has 12 residues. Germline lookup yields CDR1 SQVTM and CDR2 ANQGSEA. The CDR3 loop reads CSGKQGVSEAFF. The CDR3 DNA follows: TGCAGCGGTAAACAGGGAGTTAGTGAAGCTTTCTTT.

The V and J genes are TRBV4-2 and TRBJ1-2, with D maybe TRBD1 (5 bases). V lost 4 bases and J lost 0, with 15 bases in between. CDR1 is LGHNA, CDR2 YNFKEQ, per germline. This CDR3 is built from 16 residues. CDR3 sequence: CASSREQVPSNYGYTF. CDR3 DNA: TGTGCCAGCAGCCGCGAACAGGTCCCTTCTAACTATGGCTACACCTTC.

V is TRBV7-6 and J is TRBJ1-1, with D possibly being TRBD1 (6 bases). Germline values: CDR1 SGHVS, CDR2 FNYEAQ. V shed 5 bases and J shed 4 bases, with 17 bases lying between them. CDR3 length: 15 amino acids. The CDR3 is CASSLQGGGGTEAFF. The CDR3 DNA reads TGTGCCAGCAGCCTCCAAGGGGGGGGCGGCACTGAAGCTTTCTTT.

This sequence joins TRBV30 and TRBJ1-6; a weak D match, TRBD1 (6 bases). The CDR3 runs to 13 residues. Germline V gene lookup returns CDR1 GTSNPN and CDR2 SVGIG (reference sequence). CDR3 DNA: TGTGCTGAGGGGGGATCCTATAATTCACCCCTCCACTTT. Residues: CAEGGSYNSPLHF.

This chain joins TRBV5-1 and TRBJ1-1; tentatively, D is TRBD1 (5 bases). V gave up 3 bases and J gave up 3 bases, with 9 bases separating them. Germline V gives CDR1 SGHRS, CDR2 YFSETQ. The CDR3 runs to 13 residues. CDR3 nucleotide sequence: TGCGCCAGCAGCTATCCGGGGGACACTGAAGCTTTCTTT. Protein sequence: CASSYPGDTEAFF.

J is TRBJ1-1 and V is TRBV4-1; D is unclear. Germline V gene data show CDR1 as MGHRA and CDR2 as YSYEKL. The V end was cut by 1 base, the J end by 0 bases, with 9 bases between. The CDR3 contains 15 residues. CDR3 nucleotides: TGCGCCAGCAGCCAAGCCCGGGATTTGAACACTGAAGCTTTCTTT. Its protein product is CASSQARDLNTEAFF.

The DNA of the CDR3 is TGTGCCAGCAGCCCCGACAGGCACAATGAGCAGTTCTTC. It is translated as CASSPDRHNEQFF. The genes are TRBV7-3 and TRBJ2-1, with D maybe TRBD1 (6 bases). From germline, CDR1 is SGHTA and CDR2 FQGTGA. V was cut by 5 bases and J by 5 bases, with 10 bases left in between. CDR3 length: 13 amino acids.

CDR3 sequence reads: CASSANHQGNTIYF. CDR3 bases: TGTGCCAGTAGTGCGAATCACCAAGGAAACACCATATATTTT. The V and J genes are TRBV19 and TRBJ1-3; no clear D gene. V lost 5 bases and J 4 bases, leaving 12 bases between the germline ends. The CDR3 runs 14 residues. Germline V gene lookup returns CDR1 LNHDA and CDR2 SQIVND (reference sequence).

V usage is TRBV7-6 and J usage is TRBJ2-5; TRBD1 might be the D (5 bases). V was clipped by 2 bases and J by 4 bases, with 11 bases between them. There are 14 residues in the CDR3. In germline, CDR1 is SGHVS, CDR2 FNYEAQ. The CDR3 protein is CASSLPQGRETQYF. The CDR3, as DNA: TGTGCCAGCAGCTTACCCCAGGGTCGAGAGACCCAGTACTTC.

The chain is built from TRBV5-4 and TRBJ2-1; no clear D. The CDR3 is made up of 16 amino acids. Trimming cost V 4 bases and J 3 bases, with 17 bases left between them. Per the germline V gene, CDR1 is SGHNT and CDR2 is YYREEE (reference sequence). The CDR3 nucleotides read TGTGCCAGCAGCCCACACCCCGTTGGAGACTACAATGAGCAGTTCTTC. Amino acid sequence: CASSPHPVGDYNEQFF.